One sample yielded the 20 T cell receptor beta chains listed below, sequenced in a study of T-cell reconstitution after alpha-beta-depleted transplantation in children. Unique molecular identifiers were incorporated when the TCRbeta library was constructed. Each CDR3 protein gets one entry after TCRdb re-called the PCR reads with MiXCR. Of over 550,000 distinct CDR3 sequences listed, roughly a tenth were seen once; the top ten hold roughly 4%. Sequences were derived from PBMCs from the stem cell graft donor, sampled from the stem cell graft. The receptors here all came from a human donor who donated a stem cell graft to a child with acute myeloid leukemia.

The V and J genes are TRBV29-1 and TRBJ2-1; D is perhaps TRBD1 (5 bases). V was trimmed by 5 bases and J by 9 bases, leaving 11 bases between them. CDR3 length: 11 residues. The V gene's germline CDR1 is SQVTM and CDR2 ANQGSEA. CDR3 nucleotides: TGCAGCGTTACCAGGGCCGGTGAGCAGTTCTTC. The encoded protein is CSVTRAGEQFF.

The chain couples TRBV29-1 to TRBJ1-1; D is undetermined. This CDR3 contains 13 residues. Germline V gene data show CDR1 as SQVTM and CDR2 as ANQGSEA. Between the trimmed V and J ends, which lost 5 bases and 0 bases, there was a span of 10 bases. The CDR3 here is CSVLAGMNTEAFF. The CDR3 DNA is TGCAGCGTTCTCGCGGGTATGAACACTGAAGCTTTCTTT.

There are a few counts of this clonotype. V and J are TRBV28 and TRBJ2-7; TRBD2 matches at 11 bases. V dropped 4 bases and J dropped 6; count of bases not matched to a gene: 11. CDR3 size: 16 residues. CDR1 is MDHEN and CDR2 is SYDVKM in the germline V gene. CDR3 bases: TGTGCCAGCAGTTCTCCTTTACTAGCGGGAGAGGGCGAGCAGTACTTC. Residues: CASSSPLLAGEGEQYF.

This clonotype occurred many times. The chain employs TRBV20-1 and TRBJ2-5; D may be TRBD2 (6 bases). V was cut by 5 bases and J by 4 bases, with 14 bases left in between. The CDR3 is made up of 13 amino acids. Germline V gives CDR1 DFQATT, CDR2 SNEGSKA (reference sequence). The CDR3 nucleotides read TGCAGTGCTTTCCGACTAGAAGTAGAGACCCAGTACTTC. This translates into CSAFRLEVETQYF.

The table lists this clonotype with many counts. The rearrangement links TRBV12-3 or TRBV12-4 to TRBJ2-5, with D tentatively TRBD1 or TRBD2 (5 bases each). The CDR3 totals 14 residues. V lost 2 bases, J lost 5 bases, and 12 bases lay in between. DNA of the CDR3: TGTGCCAGCAGTTTAATTGGCAGGGAGGAGACCCAGTACTTC. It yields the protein CASSLIGREETQYF.

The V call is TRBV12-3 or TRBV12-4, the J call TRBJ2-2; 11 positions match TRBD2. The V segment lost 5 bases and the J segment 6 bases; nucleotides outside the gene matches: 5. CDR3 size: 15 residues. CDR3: CASSPSGRIPGELFF. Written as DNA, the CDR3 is TGTGCCAGCAGTCCTAGCGGGAGGATACCCGGGGAGCTGTTTTTT.

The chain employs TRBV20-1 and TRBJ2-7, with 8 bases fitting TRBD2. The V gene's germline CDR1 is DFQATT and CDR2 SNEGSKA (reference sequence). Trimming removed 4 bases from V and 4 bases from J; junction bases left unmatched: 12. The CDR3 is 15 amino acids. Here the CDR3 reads CSAITTGTRGYEQYF. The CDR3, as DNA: TGCAGTGCTATAACGACCGGGACTAGAGGATACGAGCAGTACTTC.

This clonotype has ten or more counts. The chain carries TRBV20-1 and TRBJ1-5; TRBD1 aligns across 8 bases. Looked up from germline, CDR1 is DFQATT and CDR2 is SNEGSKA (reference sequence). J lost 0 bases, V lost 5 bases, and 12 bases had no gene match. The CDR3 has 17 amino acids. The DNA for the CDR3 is TGCAGTGCTCGGAAACCAGGACAGGGCCTTAGCAATCAGCCCCAGCATTTT. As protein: CSARKPGQGLSNQPQHF.

The CDR3 spells CASSLVAGNQPQHF. The CDR3 DNA follows: TGCGCCAGCAGCTTGGTAGCAGGGAATCAGCCCCAGCATTTT. V gene TRBV5-1 combines with J gene TRBJ1-5; possibly TRBD1 for D (5 bases). The germline gives CDR1 SGHRS, CDR2 YFSETQ. Trimming took off 0 bases at V and 4 bases at J, with 8 bases between the two ends. The CDR3 extends over 14 amino acids. The whole variable domain, filled in from reference TRBV5-1 and TRBJ1-5, reads KAGVTQTPRYLIKTRGQQVTLSCSPISGHRSVSWYQQTPGQGLQFLFEYFSETQRNKGNFPGRFSGRQFSNSRSEMNVSTLELGDSALYLCASSLVAGNQPQHFGDGTRLSIL.

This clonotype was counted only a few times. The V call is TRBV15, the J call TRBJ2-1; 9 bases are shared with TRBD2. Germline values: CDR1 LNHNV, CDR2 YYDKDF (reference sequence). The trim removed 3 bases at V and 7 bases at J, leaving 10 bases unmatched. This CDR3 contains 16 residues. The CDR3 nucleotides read TGTGCCACCAGCAGTGGCGGGAGGGATATGAGGAATGAGCAGTTCTTC. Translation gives CATSSGGRDMRNEQFF. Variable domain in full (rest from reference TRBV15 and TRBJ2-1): DAMVIQNPRYQVTQFGKPVTLSCSQTLNHNVMYWYQQKSSQAPKLLFHYYDKDFNNEADTPDNFQSRRPNTSFCFLDIRSPGLGDTAMYLCATSSGGRDMRNEQFFGPGTRLTVL.

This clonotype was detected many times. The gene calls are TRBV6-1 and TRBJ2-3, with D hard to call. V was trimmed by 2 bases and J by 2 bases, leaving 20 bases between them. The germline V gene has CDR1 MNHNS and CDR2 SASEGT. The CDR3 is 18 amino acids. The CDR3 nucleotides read TGTGCCAGCAGTGAATTTCCCGTCCGGTCTTCAATCACAGATACGCAGTATTTT. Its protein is CASSEFPVRSSITDTQYF.

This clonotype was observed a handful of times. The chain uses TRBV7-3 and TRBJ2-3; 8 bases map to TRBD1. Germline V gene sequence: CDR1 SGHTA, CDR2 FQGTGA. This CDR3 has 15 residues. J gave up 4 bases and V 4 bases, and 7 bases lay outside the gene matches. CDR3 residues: CASSSSGGWADTQYF. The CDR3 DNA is TGTGCCAGCAGCTCCTCAGGGGGCTGGGCAGATACGCAGTATTTT.

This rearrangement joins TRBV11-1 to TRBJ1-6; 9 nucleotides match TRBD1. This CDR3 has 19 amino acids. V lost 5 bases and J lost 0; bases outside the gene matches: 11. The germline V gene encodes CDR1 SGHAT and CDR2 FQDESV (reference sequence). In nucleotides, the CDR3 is TGTGCCAGCAGCCTGGCCCCGGGACAGGGAGACTCCTATAATTCACCCCTCCACTTT. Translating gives CASSLAPGQGDSYNSPLHF.

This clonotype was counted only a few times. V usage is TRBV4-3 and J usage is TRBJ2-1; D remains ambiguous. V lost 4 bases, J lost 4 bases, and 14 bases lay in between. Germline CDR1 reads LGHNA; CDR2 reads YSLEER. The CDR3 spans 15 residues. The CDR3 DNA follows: TGCGCCAGCAGCCCAGGAAGTGGAAGTTACAATGAGCAGTTCTTC. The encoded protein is CASSPGSGSYNEQFF.

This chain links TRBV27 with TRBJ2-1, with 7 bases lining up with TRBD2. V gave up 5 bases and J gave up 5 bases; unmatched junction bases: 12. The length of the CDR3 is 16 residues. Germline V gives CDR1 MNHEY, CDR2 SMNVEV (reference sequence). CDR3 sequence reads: CASSPRGRAGDNEQFF. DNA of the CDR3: TGTGCCAGCAGTCCCCGGGGGAGGGCCGGGGACAATGAGCAGTTCTTC.

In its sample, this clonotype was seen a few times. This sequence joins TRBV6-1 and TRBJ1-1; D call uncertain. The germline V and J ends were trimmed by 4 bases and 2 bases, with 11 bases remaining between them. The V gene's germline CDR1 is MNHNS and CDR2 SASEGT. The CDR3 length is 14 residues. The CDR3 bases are TGTGCCAGCAGTGGGACCAGGAGCAACACTGAAGCTTTCTTT. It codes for CASSGTRSNTEAFF.

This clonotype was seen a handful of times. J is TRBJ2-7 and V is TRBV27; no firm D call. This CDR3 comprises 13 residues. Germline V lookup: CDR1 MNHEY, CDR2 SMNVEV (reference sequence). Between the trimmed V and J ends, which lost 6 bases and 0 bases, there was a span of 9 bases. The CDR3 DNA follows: TGTGCCAGCAGGGCCTTTTTCTCCTACGAGCAGTACTTC. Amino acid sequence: CASRAFFSYEQYF.

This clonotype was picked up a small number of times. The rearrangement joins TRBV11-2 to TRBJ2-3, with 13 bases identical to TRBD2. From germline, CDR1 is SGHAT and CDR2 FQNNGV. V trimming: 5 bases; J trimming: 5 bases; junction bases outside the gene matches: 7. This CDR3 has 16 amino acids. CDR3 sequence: CASSQTSGRLLDTQYF. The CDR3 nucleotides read TGTGCCAGCAGCCAGACTAGCGGGAGGTTATTAGATACGCAGTATTTT.

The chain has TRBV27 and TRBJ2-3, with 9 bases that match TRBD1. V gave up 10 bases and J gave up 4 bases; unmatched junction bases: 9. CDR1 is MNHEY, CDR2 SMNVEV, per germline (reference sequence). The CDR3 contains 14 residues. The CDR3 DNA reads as TGTGCCACCCGGGGCCGACAGGGGGCAGATACGCAGTATTTT. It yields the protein CATRGRQGADTQYF.

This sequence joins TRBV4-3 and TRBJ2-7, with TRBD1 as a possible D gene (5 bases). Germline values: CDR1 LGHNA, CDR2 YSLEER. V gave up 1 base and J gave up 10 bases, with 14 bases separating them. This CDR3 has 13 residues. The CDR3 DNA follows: TGCGCCAGCAGCCAAGGTCCCGCAGACAGACAGTACTTC. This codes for CASSQGPADRQYF.